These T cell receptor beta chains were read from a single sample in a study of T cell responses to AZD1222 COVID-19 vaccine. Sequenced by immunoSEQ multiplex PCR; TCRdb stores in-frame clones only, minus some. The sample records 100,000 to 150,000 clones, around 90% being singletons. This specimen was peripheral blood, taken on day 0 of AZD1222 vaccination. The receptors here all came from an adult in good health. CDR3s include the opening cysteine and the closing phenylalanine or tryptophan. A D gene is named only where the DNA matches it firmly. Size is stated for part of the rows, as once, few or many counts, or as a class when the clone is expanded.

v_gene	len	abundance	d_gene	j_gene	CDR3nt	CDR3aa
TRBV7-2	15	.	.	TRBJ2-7	TGTGCCAGCAGCCCCTTTCGGACCCCGAGTGGCGAGCAGTACTTC	CASSPFRTPSGEQYF
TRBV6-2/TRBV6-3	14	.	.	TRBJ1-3	TGTGCCAGCAGCCCCCAGAGCTCTGGAAACACCATATATTTT	CASSPQSSGNTIYF
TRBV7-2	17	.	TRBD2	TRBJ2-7	TGTGCCAGCAGCTTAAGTGGTGCGACTAGCGGCGGCTACGAGCAGTACTTC	CASSLSGATSGGYEQYF
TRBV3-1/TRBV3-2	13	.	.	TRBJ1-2	TGTGCCAGCACCCCGGGGACGGCCGATGGCTACACCTTC	CASTPGTADGYTF
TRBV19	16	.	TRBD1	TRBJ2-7	TGTGCCAGTAGTACCCCGGACAGGGTCAGCTCCTACGAGCAGTACTTC	CASSTPDRVSSYEQYF
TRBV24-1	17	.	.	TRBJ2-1	TGTGCCACCAGTGATTTGCCAGGCCAGGGGCCCTACAATGAGCAGTTCTTC	CATSDLPGQGPYNEQFF
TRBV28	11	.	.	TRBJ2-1	TGTGCCAGCAGCCAGGGTGATGAGCAGTTCTTC	CASSQGDEQFF
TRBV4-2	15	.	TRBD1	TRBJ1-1	TGTGCCAGCAGCCTCGCGGGGACAGTTAACACTGAAGCTTTCTTT	CASSLAGTVNTEAFF
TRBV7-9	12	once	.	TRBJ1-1	TGTGCCAGCAGCTTATTGTCCGCTGAAGCTTTCTTT	CASSLLSAEAFF
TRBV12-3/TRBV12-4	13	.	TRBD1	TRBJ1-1	TGTGCCAGCAGTCCAAACAGGGGCGCGGGGGCTTTCTTT	CASSPNRGAGAFF
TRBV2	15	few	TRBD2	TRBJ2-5	TGTGCCAGCAGTCGAGCGGGGGGGCGGGAAGAGACCCAGTACTTC	CASSRAGGREETQYF
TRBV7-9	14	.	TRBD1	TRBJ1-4	TGTGCCAGCAGCTTGCAGGGGGCCAAGGAAAAACTGTTTTTT	CASSLQGAKEKLFF
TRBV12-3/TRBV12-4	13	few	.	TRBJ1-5	TGTGCCAGCAGTTTAGCGGAAAATCAGCCCCAGCATTTT	CASSLAENQPQHF
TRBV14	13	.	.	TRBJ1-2	TGTGCCAGCAGCCAAGCCAGACTGGGAGGCTACACCTTC	CASSQARLGGYTF
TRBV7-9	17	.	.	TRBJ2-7	TGTGCCAGCAGTTTAGGGGATACTCAAAGGGGGAACTACGAGCAGTACTTC	CASSLGDTQRGNYEQYF
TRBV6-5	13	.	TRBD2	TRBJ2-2	TGTGCCAGTAGCGGGGGAAACACCGGGGAGCTGTTTTTT	CASSGGNTGELFF
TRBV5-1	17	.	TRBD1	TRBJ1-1	TGCGCCAGCAGCTTGGGAGGAACGGGACAGGGGATTGGAGAAGCTTTCTTT	CASSLGGTGQGIGEAFF
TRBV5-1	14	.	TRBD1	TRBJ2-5	TGCGCCAGCAGACAGGGGGTGGATTTGGAGACCCAGTACTTC	CASRQGVDLETQYF